One and the same sample provided the 16 T cell receptor beta chains below, sequenced in a study of cytomegalovirus exposure and HLA in healthy donors. The method was immunoSEQ multiplex PCR; TCRdb's version includes in-frame clones alone and lacks a portion of them. The data hold some 150,000 clones, with 88% observed a single time. Sequences were obtained from PBMCs. The origin of the receptors is a woman younger than 30 in good health and CMV-seropositive.

This chain uses TRBV9 with TRBJ2-6; D gene uncertain. The CDR3 has 14 amino acids. The germline V and J ends were trimmed by 3 bases and 1 base, with 5 bases remaining between them. From germline, CDR1 is SGDLS and CDR2 YYNGEE. CDR3 residues: CASSAPSGANVLTF. The CDR3 coding sequence is TGTGCCAGCAGCGCCCCGTCTGGGGCCAACGTCCTGACTTTC.

The chain is built from TRBV27 and TRBJ2-7; 8 nucleotides align to TRBD2. This CDR3 contains 19 residues. J lost 0 bases, V lost 5 bases, and 18 bases had no gene match. In germline, CDR1 is MNHEY, CDR2 SMNVEV (reference sequence). Here the CDR3 DNA reads TGTGCCAGCAGTCCACCGTACGTCAGCGGGGGTTCAAGCTCCTACGAGCAGTACTTC. Translating it yields CASSPPYVSGGSSSYEQYF.

The chain combines TRBV5-1 with TRBJ2-5; D may be TRBD2 (5 bases). CDR1 SGHRS and CDR2 YFSETQ come from the germline V gene. The CDR3 runs to 11 residues. V lost 3 bases to trimming and J lost 5 bases, with 5 bases between them. CDR3 sequence reads: CASSSGETQYF. CDR3 in DNA: TGCGCCAGCAGCTCGGGGGAGACCCAGTACTTC. Drawing the rest from reference TRBV5-1 and TRBJ2-5, the complete variable domain is KAGVTQTPRYLIKTRGQQVTLSCSPISGHRSVSWYQQTPGQGLQFLFEYFSETQRNKGNFPGRFSGRQFSNSRSEMNVSTLELGDSALYLCASSSGETQYFGPGTRLLVL.

The genes are TRBV5-1 and TRBJ2-1, with D perhaps matching TRBD1 (5 bases). Trimming took off 5 bases at V and 4 bases at J, with 7 bases between the two ends. The CDR3 is 12 residues long. Germline CDR1 SGHRS, CDR2 YFSETQ. Here the CDR3 reads CASSRTYNEQFF. The DNA for the CDR3 is TGCGCCAGCAGTCGGACATACAATGAGCAGTTCTTC.

The J gene is TRBJ2-1, the V gene TRBV7-6; 11 nucleotides match TRBD1. The CDR3 consists of 15 residues. CDR1 is SGHVS and CDR2 is FNYEAQ in the germline V gene. After removal of 4 bases from V and 4 bases from J, the junction contained 3 bases not matched to a gene. The CDR3 protein is CASSSGQGGYNEQFF. CDR3 DNA sequence: TGTGCCAGCAGCTCGGGACAGGGGGGTTACAATGAGCAGTTCTTC. The entire variable domain, with the rest obtained from reference TRBV7-6 and TRBJ2-1, is as follows: GAGVSQSPRYKVTKRGQDVALRCDPISGHVSLYWYRQALGQGPEFLTYFNYEAQQDKSGLPNDRFSAERPEGSISTLTIQRTEQRDSAMYRCASSSGQGGYNEQFFGPGTRLTVL.

J is TRBJ2-3 and V is TRBV2, with TRBD2 identical over 8 bases. V was pared by 6 bases and J by 2 bases, with 7 bases of the junction left unmatched. The CDR3 has 15 residues. Germline CDR1 is SNHLY and CDR2 is FYNNEI. The CDR3 DNA reads TGTGCCAGCAGATCACTAGCGGCTTCCACAGATACGCAGTATTTT. Translating it yields CASRSLAASTDTQYF.

The rearrangement joins TRBV5-4 to TRBJ2-7; D possibly corresponds to TRBD2 (5 bases). CDR1 is SGHNT and CDR2 is YYREEE in the germline V gene (reference sequence). This CDR3 comprises 14 residues. V lost 4 bases, J lost 5 bases, and 16 bases lay in between. The CDR3 DNA sequence: TGTGCCAGCAGCGATTCTAGGACTCTCCACGAGCAGTACTTC. Protein sequence: CASSDSRTLHEQYF.

V and J are TRBV18 and TRBJ2-2, with TRBD1 matching over 7 bases. CDR3 length: 16 residues. V trimming: 2 bases; J trimming: 4 bases; junction bases outside the gene matches: 7. Germline CDR1 is KGHSH and CDR2 is LQKENI. CDR3 amino acids: CASSPRVTGSTGELFF. The DNA of the CDR3 is TGTGCCAGCTCACCAAGGGTGACAGGGTCCACCGGGGAGCTGTTTTTT.

In its sample, this clone was seen once. The chain is built from TRBV5-5 and TRBJ1-1; D gene uncertain. The V end lost 0 bases, the J end lost 5 bases, and 5 bases lay between the germline ends. The length of the CDR3 is 12 residues. Germline V CDR1 and CDR2: SGHKS, YYEKEE (reference sequence). CDR3 in DNA: TGTGCCAGCAGCTTGGTAGTGACTGAAGCTTTCTTT. This sequence encodes CASSLVVTEAFF.

The J gene is TRBJ1-2, the V gene TRBV29-1; D is unclear. V lost 7 bases to trimming and J lost 8 bases, with 14 bases between them. This CDR3 spans 11 amino acids. From germline, CDR1 is SQVTM and CDR2 ANQGSEA. The CDR3 here is CSAQDSRGYTF. CDR3 nucleotides: TGCAGCGCGCAGGATTCCCGGGGCTACACCTTC.

The V and J genes are TRBV5-1 and TRBJ1-4; D unresolved. Germline CDR1 is SGHRS and CDR2 is YFSETQ. V lost 4 bases and J lost 3, with 10 bases in between. The CDR3 length is 14 residues. CDR3 in DNA: TGCGCCAGCAGCCCACAGACGGCTAATGAAAAACTGTTTTTT. This encodes CASSPQTANEKLFF. Together with reference TRBV5-1 and TRBJ1-4, the CDR3 gives the full variable domain: KAGVTQTPRYLIKTRGQQVTLSCSPISGHRSVSWYQQTPGQGLQFLFEYFSETQRNKGNFPGRFSGRQFSNSRSEMNVSTLELGDSALYLCASSPQTANEKLFFGSGTQLSVL.

V is TRBV7-9 and J is TRBJ2-5, with 7 nucleotides matching TRBD1. The CDR3 consists of 17 residues. V gave up 6 bases and J gave up 1 base; unmatched junction bases: 14. Germline values: CDR1 SEHNR, CDR2 FQNEAQ (reference sequence). This CDR3 reads CASRQLGRDRLQETQYF. The CDR3 DNA is TGTGCCAGCAGACAACTCGGCCGGGACAGACTCCAAGAGACCCAGTACTTC.

The chain recombines TRBV2 with TRBJ1-5; D uncertain. The CDR3 extends over 13 amino acids. Trimming removed 11 bases from V and 0 bases from J, with 11 bases in between. Germline V gene lookup returns CDR1 SNHLY and CDR2 FYNNEI. The CDR3 DNA sequence: TGTGCCTCACGGGAGTATAGCAATCAGCCCCAGCATTTT. Translated, it gives CASREYSNQPQHF.

This sequence joins TRBV9 and TRBJ2-7; 9 bases line up with TRBD2. Looked up from germline, CDR1 is SGDLS and CDR2 is YYNGEE. The CDR3 runs 14 residues. With 4 bases clipped from V and 4 bases from J, the junction kept 6 bases outside the gene matches. CDR3 in DNA: TGTGCCAGCAGCCCTAGCGGGAAGGGGTACGAGCAGTACTTC. Its protein is CASSPSGKGYEQYF.

The V and J genes are TRBV27 and TRBJ2-1; TRBD1 matches 11 bases. Trimming took 5 bases from V and 5 from J; bases not matched to a gene: 8. The CDR3 contains 16 residues. Germline V gives CDR1 MNHEY, CDR2 SMNVEV (reference sequence). Here the CDR3 reads CASSPLGTGGNNEQFF. The CDR3 coding sequence is TGTGCCAGCAGTCCGCTTGGGACAGGGGGAAACAATGAGCAGTTCTTC.

The chain carries TRBV27 and TRBJ1-1; possible D gene TRBD1, 6 bases. V lost 3 bases to trimming and J lost 4 bases, with 9 bases between them. The germline gives CDR1 MNHEY, CDR2 SMNVEV (reference sequence). This CDR3 spans 13 amino acids. The CDR3 region has the DNA TGTGCCAGCAGTTTTAACAGGGTCACTGAAGCTTTCTTT. This encodes CASSFNRVTEAFF.